The 30 T cell receptor beta chains below all came from one sample that was sequenced in a study of siplizumab effects on memory and regulatory T cells. Some clones are missing from TCRdb's copy, which holds only in-frame ones; the method was immunoSEQ multiplex PCR. The top ten clones hold 1% to 1.5% of a sample with around 100,000 clones, approximately 94% of them seen once. Sequenced input: non-Treg CD4+ T cells sorted from blood. These TCRs come from a human donor in good health.

This rearrangement joins TRBV2 to TRBJ2-7, with a tentative D call TRBD1 (6 bases). Trimming took off 4 bases at V and 1 base at J, with 8 bases between the two ends. This CDR3 is 13 amino acids long. Germline CDR1 and CDR2: SNHLY and FYNNEI. The CDR3 reads CASSGTDSYEQYF. CDR3 in DNA: TGTGCCAGCAGTGGGACAGATTCCTACGAGCAGTACTTC.

The V call is TRBV20-1, the J call TRBJ1-2; D is undetermined. CDR1 is DFQATT and CDR2 is SNEGSKA in the germline V gene (reference sequence). V was trimmed by 3 bases and J by 6 bases, leaving 8 bases between them. The length of the CDR3 is 11 residues. CDR3 amino acids: CSASSPNGYTF. The CDR3 coding sequence is TGCAGTGCTAGTAGTCCCAATGGCTACACCTTC.

This clone was found once. V gene TRBV5-1 combines with J gene TRBJ1-5, with TRBD1 matching over 7 bases. CDR3 length: 15 residues. Germline V gene data show CDR1 as SGHRS and CDR2 as YFSETQ. J gave up 4 bases and V 4 bases, and 8 bases lay outside the gene matches. The CDR3 spells CASSETGEGNQPQHF. CDR3 coding DNA: TGCGCCAGCAGCGAAACAGGGGAGGGGAATCAGCCCCAGCATTTT. Complete variable domain (other parts from reference TRBV5-1 and TRBJ1-5): KAGVTQTPRYLIKTRGQQVTLSCSPISGHRSVSWYQQTPGQGLQFLFEYFSETQRNKGNFPGRFSGRQFSNSRSEMNVSTLELGDSALYLCASSETGEGNQPQHFGDGTRLSIL.

V is TRBV20-1 and J is TRBJ2-7; D gene ambiguous. CDR1 is DFQATT, CDR2 SNEGSKA, per germline (reference sequence). Trimming took 0 bases from V and 4 from J, leaving 4 bases between them. CDR3 length: 11 amino acids. The CDR3 DNA is TGCAGTGCTAGAGAACGATACGAGCAGTACTTC. Protein product: CSARERYEQYF.

The CDR3 is CASSRQGGQPQHF. The CDR3 coding sequence is TGCGCCAGCAGCCGCCAGGGGGGCCAGCCCCAGCATTTT. The V gene is TRBV5-1, the J gene TRBJ1-5; 7 bases are shared with TRBD1. The CDR3 totals 13 residues. Trimming took 4 bases from V and 7 from J; bases not matched to a gene: 5. Germline V gene sequence: CDR1 SGHRS, CDR2 YFSETQ. The full variable domain, with the rest looked up from reference TRBV5-1 and TRBJ1-5, is KAGVTQTPRYLIKTRGQQVTLSCSPISGHRSVSWYQQTPGQGLQFLFEYFSETQRNKGNFPGRFSGRQFSNSRSEMNVSTLELGDSALYLCASSRQGGQPQHFGDGTRLSIL.

The sample holds one count of this clone. This chain uses TRBV14 with TRBJ1-4; 8 bases are shared with TRBD1. Germline CDR1 SGHDN, CDR2 FVKESK. The CDR3 sequence is 18 residues long. V was clipped by 0 bases and J by 8 bases; unmatched bases: 14. In DNA, the CDR3 is TGTGCCAGCAGCCAAGAATTCTCCCCAACAGGGGGGAGGGAAAAACTGTTTTTT. Translating gives CASSQEFSPTGGREKLFF.

This clone was counted once. The chain employs TRBV5-1 and TRBJ1-1, with TRBD1 matching 7 bases. The CDR3 is 16 amino acids. CDR1 SGHRS and CDR2 YFSETQ come from the germline V gene. The trim removed 2 bases at V and 0 bases at J, leaving 7 bases unmatched. The DNA for the CDR3 is TGCGCCAGCAGCTTACGTGGGACAGTGATGAACACTGAAGCTTTCTTT. Its translation is CASSLRGTVMNTEAFF.

The chain couples TRBV5-8 to TRBJ2-7; 12 bases map to TRBD2. There are 17 residues in the CDR3. Germline assignment: CDR1 SGHTS and CDR2 YDEGEE. Trimming took 3 bases from V and 3 from J; bases not matched to a gene: 10. The CDR3, as DNA: TGTGCCAGCAGCTCGGTCCGACCTAGCGGGAGGGGCTACGAGCAGTACTTC. It encodes CASSSVRPSGRGYEQYF.

The chain carries TRBV18 and TRBJ2-2, with 9 bases matching TRBD1. This CDR3 comprises 17 residues. With 3 bases clipped from V and 4 bases from J, the junction kept 9 bases outside the gene matches. Germline-derived CDR1 and CDR2 are KGHSH and LQKENI. CDR3 nucleotides: TGTGCCAGCTCACCGATAGGACAGGGGTCCGGCACCGGGGAGCTGTTTTTT. This codes for CASSPIGQGSGTGELFF.

The V call is TRBV9, the J call TRBJ2-5; perhaps TRBD2 as D (5 bases). CDR3 length: 14 residues. The germline gives CDR1 SGDLS, CDR2 YYNGEE. V was trimmed by 2 bases and J by 7 bases, leaving 15 bases between them. CDR3 in amino acids: CASSVEGTSGTQYF. CDR3 in DNA: TGTGCCAGCAGCGTTGAGGGAACAAGTGGGACCCAGTACTTC.

The V and J genes are TRBV18 and TRBJ2-5; no reliable D call. Germline assignment: CDR1 KGHSH and CDR2 LQKENI. Trimming cost V 2 bases and J 2 bases, with 9 bases left between them. The CDR3 runs to 14 residues. For the CDR3, the DNA is TGTGCCAGCTCACCAAAGCCCACACAAGAGACCCAGTACTTC. Translation: CASSPKPTQETQYF.

This chain uses TRBV2 with TRBJ2-1; TRBD1 agrees at 7 bases. Trimming at V came to 5 bases and at J to 0 bases, leaving 10 bases not matched to a gene. CDR1 is SNHLY and CDR2 is FYNNEI in the germline V gene. This CDR3 spans 17 amino acids. The CDR3 nucleotides are TGTGCCAGCAGTCGACAGGGCCCCTCGAGCTCCTACAATGAGCAGTTCTTC. Protein product: CASSRQGPSSSYNEQFF.

V gene TRBV28 combines with J gene TRBJ1-5; D unresolved. Germline V gives CDR1 MDHEN, CDR2 SYDVKM. This CDR3 region has 15 residues. V was pared by 8 bases and J by 6 bases, with 20 bases between. CDR3 in DNA: TGTGCCAGCTATGGGCCCAGAGGGCAGAGTCAGCCCCAGCATTTT. Translated: CASYGPRGQSQPQHF. Complete variable domain (other parts from reference TRBV28 and TRBJ1-5): DVKVTQSSRYLVKRTGEKVFLECVQDMDHENMFWYRQDPGLGLRLIYFSYDVKMKEKGDIPEGYSVSREKKERFSLILESASTNQTSMYLCASYGPRGQSQPQHFGDGTRLSIL.

This chain uses TRBV5-6 with TRBJ2-7; 10 bases are shared with TRBD2. The V gene's germline CDR1 is SGHDT and CDR2 YYEEEE. J lost 3 bases, V lost 4 bases, and 7 bases had no gene match. The CDR3 totals 15 residues. The CDR3 region is CASSPRGLASYEQYF. Written as DNA, the CDR3 is TGTGCCAGCAGCCCGAGGGGACTAGCGAGCTACGAGCAGTACTTC.

The V and J genes are TRBV5-1 and TRBJ2-7; 9 positions match TRBD2. Germline CDR1 is SGHRS and CDR2 is YFSETQ. The CDR3 consists of 15 residues. V lost 0 bases, J lost 2 bases, and 3 bases stayed unmatched. The CDR3, as DNA: TGCGCCAGCAGCTTGGAGATAGCGGGGGCCTACGAGCAGTACTTC. Translated, it gives CASSLEIAGAYEQYF.

This clone was detected only a few times. V and J are TRBV10-1 and TRBJ1-5, with unresolved D. Germline assignment: CDR1 WNHNN and CDR2 SYGVQD (reference sequence). The CDR3 is made up of 10 amino acids. V was shortened by 3 bases and J by 13 bases, with 7 bases between the two germline ends. Here the CDR3 DNA reads TGCGCCAGCAGTGACACCGAACAGCATTTT. It is translated as CASSDTEQHF.

This clone appeared a single time. The chain combines TRBV7-2 with TRBJ1-1, with D unclear. V lost 5 bases, J lost 0 bases, and 25 bases lay in between. The CDR3 contains 19 residues. Germline CDR1 SGHTA, CDR2 FQGNSA. DNA of the CDR3: TGTGCCAGCAGCCGAAGGTGGTCGGCGAAAATCCCTATGAACACTGAAGCTTTCTTT. Its translation is CASSRRWSAKIPMNTEAFF.

The chain has TRBV5-1 and TRBJ1-1, with 9 bases aligning to TRBD1. The germline gives CDR1 SGHRS, CDR2 YFSETQ. The J segment lost 1 base and the V segment lost 9 bases, leaving 16 bases of the junction unmatched. This CDR3 is 17 amino acids long. CDR3 bases: TGCGCCACCCGCGCGGCCGGGACAGGGTATAAGAACACTGAAGCTTTCTTT. Residues: CATRAAGTGYKNTEAFF.

This sequence joins TRBV19 and TRBJ2-5; maybe TRBD2 (6 bases). V shed 4 bases and J shed 5 bases, with 14 bases lying between them. Germline V gene lookup returns CDR1 LNHDA and CDR2 SQIVND (reference sequence). This CDR3 spans 14 amino acids. This CDR3 reads CASSKGGTLETQYF. CDR3 DNA: TGTGCCAGTAGTAAGGGCGGGACGCTGGAGACCCAGTACTTC.

The chain joins TRBV15 to TRBJ2-7, with D uncertain. This CDR3 spans 14 amino acids. Germline V gives CDR1 LNHNV, CDR2 YYDKDF (reference sequence). V was cut by 1 base and J by 2 bases, with 9 bases left in between. The CDR3 bases are TGTGCCACCAGCAGAGGCTGGGAAACCTACGAGCAGTACTTC. Protein: CATSRGWETYEQYF.

The chain employs TRBV15 and TRBJ2-4; 9 bases align to TRBD2. The CDR3 consists of 14 residues. The V segment lost 1 base and the J segment 7 bases; nucleotides outside the gene matches: 2. Germline V CDR1 and CDR2: LNHNV, YYDKDF (reference sequence). Written as DNA, the CDR3 is TGTGCCACCAGCAGAGTAGCGGGAGTGAACATTCAGTACTTC. Protein product: CATSRVAGVNIQYF.

The CDR3, as DNA: TGCAGCGTTGAAAGCCCCGGACAGGGCCCCTACGAGCAGTACTTC. Its protein product is CSVESPGQGPYEQYF. The J gene is TRBJ2-7, the V gene TRBV29-1; 8 nucleotides align to TRBD1. Germline assignment: CDR1 SQVTM and CDR2 ANQGSEA. The CDR3 spans 15 residues. V gave up 2 bases and J gave up 2 bases; unmatched junction bases: 8.

The CDR3 loop reads CASSPTRVAGIYEQYF. The CDR3 DNA follows: TGCGCCAGCAGCCCGACCCGGGTAGCGGGGATCTACGAGCAGTACTTC. The genes are TRBV4-1 and TRBJ2-7, with 8 positions matching TRBD2. Germline lookup yields CDR1 MGHRA and CDR2 YSYEKL. CDR3 size: 16 residues. V lost 4 bases, J lost 3 bases, and 11 bases stayed unmatched.

This chain connects TRBV7-8 to TRBJ2-1; 11 nucleotides agree with TRBD2. Trimming at V came to 4 bases and at J to 3 bases, leaving 14 bases not matched to a gene. The CDR3 spans 19 residues. CDR1 is SGHVS, CDR2 FQNEAQ, per germline. The CDR3 DNA sequence: TGTGCCAGCAGCTCCGACATGACTAGCGGGGCCCCCTTCTACAATGAGCAGTTCTTC. Translated, it gives CASSSDMTSGAPFYNEQFF. Full variable domain (remainder filled in from reference TRBV7-8 and TRBJ2-1): GAGVSQSPRYKVAKRGQDVALRCDPISGHVSLFWYQQALGQGPEFLTYFQNEAQLDKSGLPSDRFFAERPEGSVSTLKIQRTQQEDSAVYLCASSSDMTSGAPFYNEQFFGPGTRLTVL.

The CDR3 sequence: CASSEGVGYEQYF. CDR3 DNA: TGTGCCAGCAGCGAAGGGGTCGGGTACGAGCAGTACTTC. V usage is TRBV7-2 and J usage is TRBJ2-7, with D perhaps matching TRBD1 (5 bases). Trimming removed 5 bases at V and 4 bases at J, with 12 bases between. Per germline, CDR1 SGHTA and CDR2 FQGNSA. The CDR3 sequence is 13 residues long.

The rearrangement uses TRBV19 and TRBJ2-5, with 11 positions matching TRBD2. V lost 2 bases to trimming and J lost 4 bases; unmatched junction nucleotides: 3. There are 15 residues in the CDR3. Looked up from germline, CDR1 is LNHDA and CDR2 is SQIVND (reference sequence). In DNA form, the CDR3 reads TGTGCCAGTAGTATAAAGGGGACTAGCGGAGAGACCCAGTACTTC. It is translated as CASSIKGTSGETQYF.

The chain links TRBV10-2 to TRBJ2-2; 11 nucleotides agree with TRBD2. The germline gives CDR1 WSHSY, CDR2 SAAADI. Losses at the gene ends were 6 bases for V and 7 bases for J; bases not matched to a gene: 7. CDR3 length: 15 residues. The CDR3 DNA follows: TGCGCCAGCAGCGGACTAGCGGGTCCAGGCGGGGAGCTGTTTTTT. Its protein is CASSGLAGPGGELFF.

The rearrangement joins TRBV18 to TRBJ2-7; 13 bases agree with TRBD2. V shed 4 bases and J 7 bases; nucleotides not matched to a gene: 7. CDR1 is KGHSH and CDR2 is LQKENI in the germline V gene. The CDR3 loop spans 15 amino acids. CDR3 nucleotide sequence: TGTGCCAGCTCACGAGCGACTAGCGGGAGGATGGAGCAGTACTTC. Its protein is CASSRATSGRMEQYF.

V usage is TRBV10-3 and J usage is TRBJ2-7, with TRBD2 as a possible D gene (6 bases). CDR3 length: 13 residues. The germline V and J ends were trimmed by 0 bases and 9 bases, with 12 bases remaining between them. Germline CDR1 reads ENHRY; CDR2 reads SYGVKD. In DNA, the CDR3 is TGTGCCATCAGTGAGTCCAGCGGGTCTTCGCAGTACTTC. Translation gives CAISESSGSSQYF.

The chain is built from TRBV9 and TRBJ2-3; a possible D gene is TRBD2 (5 bases). V lost 6 bases and J lost 0, with 11 bases in between. This CDR3 has 14 residues. Germline CDR1 is SGDLS and CDR2 is YYNGEE. The CDR3 is CASNPGFSTDTQYF. The CDR3 DNA reads TGTGCCAGCAACCCGGGGTTTAGCACAGATACGCAGTATTTT.